The 10 T cell receptor beta chains below come from one sample, sequenced in a study of siplizumab effects on memory and regulatory T cells (dated by TCRdb to between 2018 and 2021). Libraries were built with the immunoSEQ multiplex PCR assay. TCRdb limited this immuneACCESS table to in-frame rearrangements with V and J called. A share of clones is missing; checked studies link under half to unresolved V genes, and the rest is unexplained. Present in this sample are about 64,000 clones, 96% of which were seen just once. The top ten constitute about 0.1% of the sample. The sequenced material came from naive CD8+ T cells sorted from blood. What the cell subset or site label conveys for this sample: unstimulated naive T cells. The receptor set was obtained from a human donor in good health.

DNA of the CDR3: TGTGCCAGCAGCGGCCGGGACAACTACAATGAGCAGTTCTTC. This gives the protein CASSGRDNYNEQFF. The rearrangement links TRBV9 to TRBJ2-1, with a weak D call TRBD1 (6 bases). This CDR3 has 14 residues. With 3 bases removed from V and 3 bases from J, the gap between germline ends came to 10 bases. CDR1 and CDR2 from the germline V gene are SGDLS and YYNGEE.

The rearrangement links TRBV9 to TRBJ2-7; TRBD2 agrees at 9 bases. Germline V lookup: CDR1 SGDLS, CDR2 YYNGEE. The CDR3 is made up of 19 amino acids. Losses at the gene ends were 4 bases for V and 0 bases for J; bases not matched to a gene: 17. The CDR3, as DNA: TGTGCCAGCAGCCCTGGGGGGGCTAGCGGGGTCCTGAGCTCCTACGAGCAGTACTTC. Translation gives CASSPGGASGVLSSYEQYF. Full variable domain (missing parts from reference TRBV9 and TRBJ2-7): DSGVTQTPKHLITATGQRVTLRCSPRSGDLSVYWYQQSLDQGLQFLIQYYNGEERAKGNILERFSAQQFPDLHSELNLSSLELGDSALYFCASSPGGASGVLSSYEQYFGPGTRLTVT.

CDR3 nucleotide sequence: TGCGCCAGCAGCTTCGATTACGGGGAGCTGTTTTTT. This translates into CASSFDYGELFF. The chain joins TRBV5-1 to TRBJ2-2, with no clear D. Germline-derived CDR1 and CDR2 are SGHRS and YFSETQ. Trimming left V 2 bases short and J 7 bases short, with 6 bases between. There are 12 residues in the CDR3.

Points on this clone: The same CDR3 also results from other DNA sequences found in this sample. The rearrangement links TRBV5-4 to TRBJ2-7; 8 nucleotides agree with TRBD1. V lost 4 bases, J lost 2 bases, and 5 bases stayed unmatched. Germline assignment: CDR1 SGHNT and CDR2 YYREEE (reference sequence). The CDR3 is 14 residues long. The CDR3 bases are TGTGCCAGCAGCCCCGGGACAGGAGCCTACGAGCAGTACTTC. This gives the protein CASSPGTGAYEQYF.

V is TRBV9 and J is TRBJ2-2, with D hard to call. The CDR3 length is 16 residues. Germline V CDR1 and CDR2: SGDLS, YYNGEE. V gave up 0 bases and J gave up 3 bases, with 12 bases separating them. The CDR3 sequence is CASSVDGRADTGELFF. DNA of the CDR3: TGTGCCAGCAGCGTAGATGGCCGGGCTGACACCGGGGAGCTGTTTTTT.

This clone appeared once. This chain links TRBV19 with TRBJ1-1; no definite D call. The CDR3 covers 15 residues. Between the trimmed V and J ends, which lost 3 bases and 5 bases, there was a span of 16 bases. Germline loops: CDR1 LNHDA, CDR2 SQIVND (reference sequence). CDR3 nucleotide sequence: TGTGCCAGTAGTATTCAAGAGGGCAGCGGAACTGAAGCTTTCTTT. Its translation is CASSIQEGSGTEAFF.

The table lists this clone with a count of one. The chain carries TRBV19 and TRBJ2-3; D is tentatively TRBD1 or TRBD2 (5 bases each). Germline loops: CDR1 LNHDA, CDR2 SQIVND (reference sequence). The V gene lost 1 base and the J gene lost 3 bases, with 14 bases spanning the gap. This CDR3 region has 16 residues. This CDR3 is CASSIGEGISTDTQYF. DNA of the CDR3: TGTGCCAGTAGTATAGGTGAGGGGATAAGTACAGATACGCAGTATTTT.

The chain uses TRBV4-3 and TRBJ2-3; 8 bases line up with TRBD2. Germline V lookup: CDR1 LGHNA, CDR2 YSLEER. There are 17 residues in the CDR3. With 0 bases clipped from V and 4 bases from J, the junction kept 9 bases outside the gene matches. As DNA, the CDR3 is TGCGCCAGCAGCCAAGATGCAGTGTCCGGGGGGGCAGATACGCAGTATTTT. Residues: CASSQDAVSGGADTQYF.

This rearrangement joins TRBV27 to TRBJ1-1, with unresolved D. The length of the CDR3 is 13 residues. The germline gives CDR1 MNHEY, CDR2 SMNVEV (reference sequence). Trimming shortened V by 2 bases and J by 0 bases, and 4 bases separated the two germline ends. The CDR3 DNA sequence: TGTGCCAGCAGTTTAACAGTGAACACTGAAGCTTTCTTT. Its translation: CASSLTVNTEAFF.

For the CDR3, the DNA is TGTGCCAGCAGTTACTCGACAGGGATGTCCTACGAGCAGTACTTC. It translates to CASSYSTGMSYEQYF. The chain links TRBV6-5 to TRBJ2-7, with 7 bases identical to TRBD1. The CDR3 runs 15 residues. Per the germline V gene, CDR1 is MNHEY and CDR2 is SVGAGI. Unmatched junction bases numbered 3, after V lost 0 bases and J lost 1 base.